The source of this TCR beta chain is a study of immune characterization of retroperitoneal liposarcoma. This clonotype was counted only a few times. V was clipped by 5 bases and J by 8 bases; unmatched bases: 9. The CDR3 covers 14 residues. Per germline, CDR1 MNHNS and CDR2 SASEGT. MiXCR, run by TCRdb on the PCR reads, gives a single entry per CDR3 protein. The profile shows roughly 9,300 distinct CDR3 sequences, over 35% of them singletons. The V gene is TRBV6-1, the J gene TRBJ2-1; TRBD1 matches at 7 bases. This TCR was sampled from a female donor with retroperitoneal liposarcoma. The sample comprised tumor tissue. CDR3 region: CASSLQGRDDEQFF. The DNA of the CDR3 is TGTGCCAGCAGTCTACAGGGGCGCGACGATGAGCAGTTCTTC.